The clone carrying this TCR beta chain was observed once. This CDR3 contains 16 residues. V gave up 5 bases and J gave up 6 bases, with 23 bases separating them. Germline V gene data show CDR1 as MNHEY and CDR2 as SMNVEV (reference sequence). The study ran the assay at deep level. Data came from immunoSEQ multiplex PCR; TCRdb stores just in-frame clones and leaves some out. This sample carries around 650,000 clones, 90% to 97% of them seen once, and the ten largest clones take less than 0.12%. This record comes from a study of shared clonotypes between healthy human individuals. Terminally differentiated effector memory CD45RA+ cells were left out of the naive CD8 fraction, which was CD45RO-negative and positively selected for CCR7.

The rearrangement links TRBV27 to TRBJ2-7; D is perhaps TRBD1 (5 bases). Specimen: naive CD8+ T cells sorted from blood. The TCR comes from a woman under 40 in good health. This CDR3 reads CASSPGPKWTSLEQYF. As DNA, the CDR3 is TGTGCCAGCAGTCCAGGGCCGAAATGGACCTCGCTCGAGCAGTACTTC.